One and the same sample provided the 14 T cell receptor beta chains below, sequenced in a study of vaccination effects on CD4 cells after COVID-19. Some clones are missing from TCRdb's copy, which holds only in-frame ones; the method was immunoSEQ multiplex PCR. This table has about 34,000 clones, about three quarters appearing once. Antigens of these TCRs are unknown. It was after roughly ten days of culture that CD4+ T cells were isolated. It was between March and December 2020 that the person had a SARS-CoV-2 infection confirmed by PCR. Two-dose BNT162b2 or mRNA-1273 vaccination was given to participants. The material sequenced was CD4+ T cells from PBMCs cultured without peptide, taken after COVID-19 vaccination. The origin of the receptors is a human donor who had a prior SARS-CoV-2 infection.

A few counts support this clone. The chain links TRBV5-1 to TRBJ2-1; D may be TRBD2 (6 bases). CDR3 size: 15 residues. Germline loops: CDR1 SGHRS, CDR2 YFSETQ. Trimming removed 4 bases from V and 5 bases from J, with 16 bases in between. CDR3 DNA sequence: TGCGCCAGCAGCGAACTCCGGGGGTTTAACAATGAGCAGTTCTTC. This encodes CASSELRGFNNEQFF.

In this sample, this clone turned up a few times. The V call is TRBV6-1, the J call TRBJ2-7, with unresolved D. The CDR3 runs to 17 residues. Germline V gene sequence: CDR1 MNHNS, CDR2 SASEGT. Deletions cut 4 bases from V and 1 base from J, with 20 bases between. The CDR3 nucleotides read TGTGCCAGCAGTGGTGTCATAGGTAGCCGCTCATCCTACGAGCAGTACTTC. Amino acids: CASSGVIGSRSSYEQYF.

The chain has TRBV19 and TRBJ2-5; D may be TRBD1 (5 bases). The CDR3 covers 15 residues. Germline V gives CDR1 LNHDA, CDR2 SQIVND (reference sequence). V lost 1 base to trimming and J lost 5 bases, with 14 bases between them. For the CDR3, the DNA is TGTGCCAGTAGTATAGGACAGACCTTCGGGGAGACCCAGTACTTC. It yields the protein CASSIGQTFGETQYF.

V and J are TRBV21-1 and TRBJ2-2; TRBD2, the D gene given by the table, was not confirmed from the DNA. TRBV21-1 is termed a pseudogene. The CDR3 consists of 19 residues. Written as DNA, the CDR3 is TGTGCCAGCAGCAAAGGCTTGGGAATAGCGGGGGAGGATGGCGGGGAGCTGTTTTTT. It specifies CASSKGLGIAGEDGGELFF.

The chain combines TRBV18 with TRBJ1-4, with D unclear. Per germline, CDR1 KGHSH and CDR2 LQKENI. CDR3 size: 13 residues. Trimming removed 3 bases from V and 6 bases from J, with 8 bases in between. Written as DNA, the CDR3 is TGTGCCAGCTCACCTTTCTCAGATGAAAAACTGTTTTTT. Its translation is CASSPFSDEKLFF.

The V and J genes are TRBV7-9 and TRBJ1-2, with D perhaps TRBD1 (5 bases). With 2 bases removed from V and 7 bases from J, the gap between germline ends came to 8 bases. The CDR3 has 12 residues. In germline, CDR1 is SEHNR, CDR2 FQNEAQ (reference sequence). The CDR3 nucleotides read TGTGCCAGCAGCTTATGGGGGGGTGGCTACACCTTC. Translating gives CASSLWGGGYTF.

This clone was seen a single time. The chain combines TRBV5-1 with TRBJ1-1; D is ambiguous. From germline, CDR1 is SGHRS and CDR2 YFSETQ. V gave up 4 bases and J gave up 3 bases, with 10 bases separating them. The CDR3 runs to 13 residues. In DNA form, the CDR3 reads TGCGCCAGCAGCAGGGCGAGGGACACTGAAGCTTTCTTT. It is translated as CASSRARDTEAFF.

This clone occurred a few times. CDR3 sequence: CASSGRGVDNYGYTF. The CDR3 coding sequence is TGTGCCAGCAGCGGCAGGGGGGTGGATAACTATGGCTACACCTTC. V gene TRBV9 combines with J gene TRBJ1-2; 7 nucleotides line up with TRBD1. CDR1 SGDLS and CDR2 YYNGEE come from the germline V gene. Trimming at V came to 3 bases and at J to 1 base, leaving 6 bases not matched to a gene. This CDR3 has 15 amino acids.

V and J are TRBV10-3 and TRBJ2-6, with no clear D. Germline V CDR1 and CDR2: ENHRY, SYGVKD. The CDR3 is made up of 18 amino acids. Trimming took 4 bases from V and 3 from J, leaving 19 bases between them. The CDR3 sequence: CAISGFKPGSFGANVLTF. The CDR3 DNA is TGTGCCATCAGTGGTTTTAAACCGGGCAGTTTTGGGGCCAACGTCCTGACTTTC.

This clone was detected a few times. This chain's CDR3 is CASSLDRTGEVNEQFF. CDR3 DNA: TGTGCCAGCAGCTTAGATCGGACAGGGGAGGTCAATGAGCAGTTCTTC. The V and J genes are TRBV11-3 and TRBJ2-1; 9 nucleotides agree with TRBD1. The length of the CDR3 is 16 residues. Unmatched junction bases numbered 6, after V lost 0 bases and J lost 6 bases. Germline V lookup: CDR1 SGHNT, CDR2 YENEEA. The whole variable domain, remainder taken from reference TRBV11-3 and TRBJ2-1, is EAGVVQSPRYKIIEKKQPVAFWCNPISGHNTLYWYLQNLGQGPELLIRYENEEAVDDSQLPKDRFSAERLKGVDSTLKIQPAELGDSAVYLCASSLDRTGEVNEQFFGPGTRLTVL.

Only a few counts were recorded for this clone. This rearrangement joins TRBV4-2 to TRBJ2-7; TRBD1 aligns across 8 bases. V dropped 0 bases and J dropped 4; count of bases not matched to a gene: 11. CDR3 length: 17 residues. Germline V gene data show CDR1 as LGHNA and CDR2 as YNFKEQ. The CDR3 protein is CASSQDQDSDRAYEQYF. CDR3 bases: TGTGCCAGCAGCCAAGATCAGGACTCGGACAGGGCGTACGAGCAGTACTTC.

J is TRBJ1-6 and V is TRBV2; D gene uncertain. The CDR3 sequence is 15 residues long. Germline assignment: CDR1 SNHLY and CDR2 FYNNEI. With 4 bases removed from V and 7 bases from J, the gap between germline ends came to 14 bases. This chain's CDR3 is CASSAQLAGNSPLHF. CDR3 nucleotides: TGTGCCAGCAGTGCCCAGCTTGCGGGGAATTCACCCCTCCACTTT.

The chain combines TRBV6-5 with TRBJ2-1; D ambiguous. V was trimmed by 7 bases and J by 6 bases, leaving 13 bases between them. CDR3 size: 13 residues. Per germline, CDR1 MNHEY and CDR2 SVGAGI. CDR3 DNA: TGTGCCAGCACGGTGACAAATACCAATGAGCAGTTCTTC. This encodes CASTVTNTNEQFF.

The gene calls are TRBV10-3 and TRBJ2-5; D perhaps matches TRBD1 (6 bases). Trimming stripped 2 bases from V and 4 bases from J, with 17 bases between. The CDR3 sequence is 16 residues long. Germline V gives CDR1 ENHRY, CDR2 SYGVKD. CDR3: CAISETNPGAGETQYF. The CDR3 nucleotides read TGTGCCATCAGTGAGACGAATCCAGGGGCGGGAGAGACCCAGTACTTC.